A single T cell receptor beta chain is shown here with its context. In the authors' workflow: Amplified reference gene primers provided the basis for estimating nucleated cell counts. Sequencing was performed with immunoSEQ multiplex PCR; in TCRdb, only in-frame clones are kept and a portion is missing. V, J and clone size derive from that table, while D and trimming were established from the DNA sequence. The sample has 350,000 or so clones; around 89% are singletons. The Seattle patients joined while their infection was active and were tracked longitudinally afterward. Germline CDR1 LGHNA, CDR2 YNFKEQ. This CDR3 comprises 14 residues. V lost 5 bases and J lost 7, with 12 bases in between. The source of the sample is a study of blood T cell repertoires in COVID-19. Study context: The United States, Italy and Spain were the sources of the acute and convalescent COVID-19 samples. From T cells, B-cell-depleted T cells, or PBMCs came the material, which was cDNA or gDNA.

The V and J genes are TRBV4-2 and TRBJ1-6; D might be TRBD1 (5 bases). This clonotype was sampled from a woman aged 25-40 years with COVID-19, enrolled during active disease. The specimen sequenced was peripheral blood. CDR3 sequence reads: CASSERGDNSPLHF. In DNA form, the CDR3 reads TGTGCCAGCAGCGAGCGGGGGGACAATTCACCCCTCCACTTT.